A selection of T cell receptor beta chains follows, all from one sample in a study of vaccination and CD4 T cells after COVID-19. These receptors have no known antigen. TCRdb ran MiXCR on the PCR reads and lists one entry per CDR3 protein. Seen here are approximately 10,000 distinct CDR3 sequences, under 35% observed once, and the top ten hold less than 20%. The source material was CD4+ T cells from blood, cultured in vitro. The receptors derive from a human donor in good health. CDR3s include the opening cysteine and the closing phenylalanine or tryptophan. Fields, in order: clone size, V gene, J gene, D gene, CDR3 protein, CDR3 DNA. The D gene is left open where the match is weak. Some rows mark clone size as missing; the rest say once, few, many or name a class of expanded clone.

clone size: NA
V gene: TRBV18
J gene: TRBJ2-1
D gene: TRBD2
CDR3 protein: CASSPPGGLNEQFF
CDR3 DNA: TGTGCCAGCTCACCCCCGGGAGGGCTCAATGAGCAGTTCTTC

clone size: few
V gene: TRBV19
J gene: TRBJ2-5
D gene: NA
CDR3 protein: CASRKDSQETQYF
CDR3 DNA: TGTGCCAGTAGGAAGGACAGCCAAGAGACCCAGTACTTC

clone size: NA
V gene: TRBV19
J gene: TRBJ2-1
D gene: NA
CDR3 protein: CASSIVGGPNEQFF
CDR3 DNA: TGTGCCAGTAGTATAGTGGGGGGGCCCAATGAGCAGTTCTTC

clone size: few
V gene: TRBV19
J gene: TRBJ1-2
D gene: TRBD1
CDR3 protein: CASSSRGPNYGYTF
CDR3 DNA: TGTGCCAGTAGCAGCAGGGGGCCTAACTATGGCTACACCTTC

clone size: NA
V gene: TRBV12-5
J gene: TRBJ1-2
D gene: NA
CDR3 protein: CASGCPMVSPNYGYTF
CDR3 DNA: TGTGCTAGTGGTTGCCCCATGGTTAGTCCTAACTATGGCTACACCTTC

clone size: few
V gene: TRBV5-1
J gene: TRBJ2-5
D gene: NA
CDR3 protein: CASSSGSQETQYF
CDR3 DNA: TGCGCCAGCAGTTCCGGGAGTCAAGAGACCCAGTACTTC

clone size: NA
V gene: TRBV7-9
J gene: TRBJ2-1
D gene: TRBD2
CDR3 protein: CASSSRTSGTYNEQFF
CDR3 DNA: TGTGCCAGCAGCTCGAGGACTAGCGGAACTTACAATGAGCAGTTCTTC

clone size: NA
V gene: TRBV9
J gene: TRBJ2-3
D gene: NA
CDR3 protein: CASSVGGDTQYF
CDR3 DNA: TGTGCCAGCAGCGTAGGAGGAGATACGCAGTATTTT

clone size: NA
V gene: TRBV6-2/TRBV6-3
J gene: TRBJ2-3
D gene: TRBD2
CDR3 protein: CASTLRLAGDTQYF
CDR3 DNA: TGTGCCAGCACCCTACGACTAGCGGGAGACACGCAGTATTTT

clone size: few
V gene: TRBV19
J gene: TRBJ1-5
D gene: NA
CDR3 protein: CASSLVGTRVGQPQHF
CDR3 DNA: TGTGCCAGTAGTTTGGTAGGGACACGCGTAGGTCAGCCCCAGCATTTT

clone size: medium-sized
V gene: TRBV20-1
J gene: TRBJ1-5
D gene: NA
CDR3 protein: CSASAPGSDQPQHF
CDR3 DNA: TGCAGTGCTAGTGCACCGGGCAGCGATCAGCCCCAGCATTTT

clone size: medium-sized
V gene: TRBV19
J gene: TRBJ1-5
D gene: NA
CDR3 protein: CASSMPVSSNQPQHF
CDR3 DNA: TGTGCCAGTAGTATGCCGGTCTCAAGCAATCAGCCCCAGCATTTT

clone size: NA
V gene: TRBV28
J gene: TRBJ2-1
D gene: TRBD2
CDR3 protein: CASSFLAGGPWNEQFF
CDR3 DNA: TGTGCCAGCAGTTTCTTAGCGGGAGGGCCATGGAATGAGCAGTTCTTC

clone size: few
V gene: TRBV5-1
J gene: TRBJ2-7
D gene: TRBD2
CDR3 protein: CASSPGTGGEQYF
CDR3 DNA: TGCGCCAGCAGCCCCGGGACCGGGGGGGAGCAGTACTTC

clone size: few
V gene: TRBV18
J gene: TRBJ1-2
D gene: NA
CDR3 protein: CASSPPRGPNGYTF
CDR3 DNA: TGTGCCAGCTCACCACCCAGAGGACCTAATGGCTACACCTTC

clone size: few
V gene: TRBV5-1
J gene: TRBJ1-5
D gene: NA
CDR3 protein: CASSPGGNQPQHF
CDR3 DNA: TGCGCCAGCAGCCCGGGAGGCAATCAGCCCCAGCATTTT